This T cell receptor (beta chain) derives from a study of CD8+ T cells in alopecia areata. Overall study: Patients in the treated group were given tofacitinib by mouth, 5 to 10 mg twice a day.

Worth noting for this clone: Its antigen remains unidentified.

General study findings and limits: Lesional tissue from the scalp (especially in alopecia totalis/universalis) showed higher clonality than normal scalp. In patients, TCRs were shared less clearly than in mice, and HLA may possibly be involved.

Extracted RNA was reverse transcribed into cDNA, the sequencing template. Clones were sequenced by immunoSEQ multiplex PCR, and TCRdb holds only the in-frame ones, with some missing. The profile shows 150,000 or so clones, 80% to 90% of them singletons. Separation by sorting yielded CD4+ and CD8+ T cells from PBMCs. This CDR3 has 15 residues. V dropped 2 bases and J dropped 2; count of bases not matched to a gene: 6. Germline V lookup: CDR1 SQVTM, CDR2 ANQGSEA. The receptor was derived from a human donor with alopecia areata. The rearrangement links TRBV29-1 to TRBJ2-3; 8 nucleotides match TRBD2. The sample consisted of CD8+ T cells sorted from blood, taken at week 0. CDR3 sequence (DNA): TGCAGCGTTGAACCAGCGGGGGTCGTCACAGATACGCAGTATTTT. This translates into CSVEPAGVVTDTQYF.